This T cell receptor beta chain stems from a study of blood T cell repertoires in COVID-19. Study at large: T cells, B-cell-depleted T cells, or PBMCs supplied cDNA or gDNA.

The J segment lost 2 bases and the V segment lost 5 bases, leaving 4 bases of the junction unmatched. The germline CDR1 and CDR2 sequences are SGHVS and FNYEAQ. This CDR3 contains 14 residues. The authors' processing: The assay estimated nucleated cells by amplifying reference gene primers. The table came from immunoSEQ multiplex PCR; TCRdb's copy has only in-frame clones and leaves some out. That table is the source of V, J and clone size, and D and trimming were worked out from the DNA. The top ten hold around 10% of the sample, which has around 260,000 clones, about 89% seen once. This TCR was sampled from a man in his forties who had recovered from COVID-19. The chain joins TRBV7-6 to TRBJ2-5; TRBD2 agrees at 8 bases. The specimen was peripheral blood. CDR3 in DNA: TGTGCCAGCAGCGCACTAGCGGTACAAGAGACCCAGTACTTC. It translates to CASSALAVQETQYF.